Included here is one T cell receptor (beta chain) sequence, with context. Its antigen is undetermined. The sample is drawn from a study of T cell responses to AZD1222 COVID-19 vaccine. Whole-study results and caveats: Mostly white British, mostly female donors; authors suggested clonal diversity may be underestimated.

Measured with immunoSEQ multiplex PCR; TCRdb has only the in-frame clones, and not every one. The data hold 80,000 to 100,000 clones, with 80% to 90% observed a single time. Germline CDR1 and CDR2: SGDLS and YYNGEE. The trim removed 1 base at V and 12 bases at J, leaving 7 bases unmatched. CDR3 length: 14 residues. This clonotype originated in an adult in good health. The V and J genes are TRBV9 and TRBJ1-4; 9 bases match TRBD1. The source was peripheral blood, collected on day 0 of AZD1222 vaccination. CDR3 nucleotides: TGTGCCAGCAGCGTACAAAGCCGGGACAGGGAACTGTTTTTT. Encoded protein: CASSVQSRDRELFF.